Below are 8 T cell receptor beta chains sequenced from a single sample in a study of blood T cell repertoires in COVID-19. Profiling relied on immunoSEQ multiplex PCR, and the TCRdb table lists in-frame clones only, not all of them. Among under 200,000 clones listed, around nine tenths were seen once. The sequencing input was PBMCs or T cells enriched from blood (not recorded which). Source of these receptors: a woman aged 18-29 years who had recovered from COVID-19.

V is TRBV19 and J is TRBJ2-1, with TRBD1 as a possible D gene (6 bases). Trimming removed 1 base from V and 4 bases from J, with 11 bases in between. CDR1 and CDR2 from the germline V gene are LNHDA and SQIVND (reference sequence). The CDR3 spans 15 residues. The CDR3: CASSIGWDTYNEQFF. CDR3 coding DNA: TGTGCCAGTAGTATAGGCTGGGACACTTACAATGAGCAGTTCTTC.

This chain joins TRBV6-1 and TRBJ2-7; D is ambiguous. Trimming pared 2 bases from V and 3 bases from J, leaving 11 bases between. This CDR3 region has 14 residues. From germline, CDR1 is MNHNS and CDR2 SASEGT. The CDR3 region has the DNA TGTGCCAGCAGTGAATCCGCGGTACACTACGAGCAGTACTTC. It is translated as CASSESAVHYEQYF.

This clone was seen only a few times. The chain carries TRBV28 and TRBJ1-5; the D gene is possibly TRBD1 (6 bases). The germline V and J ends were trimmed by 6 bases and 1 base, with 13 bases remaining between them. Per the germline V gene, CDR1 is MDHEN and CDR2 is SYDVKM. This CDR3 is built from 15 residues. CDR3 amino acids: CASRVGARSNQPQHF. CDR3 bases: TGTGCCAGCAGGGTGGGGGCGAGAAGCAATCAGCCCCAGCATTTT.

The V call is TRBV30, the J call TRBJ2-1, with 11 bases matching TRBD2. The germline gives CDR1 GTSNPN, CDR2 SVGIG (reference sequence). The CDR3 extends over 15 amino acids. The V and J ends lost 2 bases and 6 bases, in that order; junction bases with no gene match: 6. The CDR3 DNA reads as TGTGCCTGGAGTCAACTAGCGGGAGTTGGCAATGAGCAGTTCTTC. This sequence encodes CAWSQLAGVGNEQFF.

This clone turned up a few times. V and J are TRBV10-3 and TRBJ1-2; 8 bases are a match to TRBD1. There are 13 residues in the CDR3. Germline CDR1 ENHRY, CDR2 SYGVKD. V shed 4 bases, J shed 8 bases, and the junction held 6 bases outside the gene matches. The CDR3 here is CAISAGQGAGYTF. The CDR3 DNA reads TGTGCCATCAGTGCGGGGCAGGGGGCGGGCTACACCTTC.

The DNA of the CDR3 is TGTGCCATCAGTGGGACTAGCGGGAGGAGTTACGAGCAGTACTTC. This sequence encodes CAISGTSGRSYEQYF. The chain recombines TRBV10-3 with TRBJ2-7; 14 bases are shared with TRBD2. Losses at the gene ends were 4 bases for V and 4 bases for J; bases not matched to a gene: 3. This CDR3 spans 15 amino acids. Germline CDR1 ENHRY, CDR2 SYGVKD.

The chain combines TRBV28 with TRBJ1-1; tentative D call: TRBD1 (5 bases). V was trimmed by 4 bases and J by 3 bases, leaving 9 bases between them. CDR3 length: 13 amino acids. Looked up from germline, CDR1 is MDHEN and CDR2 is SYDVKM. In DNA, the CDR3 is TGTGCCAGCAGTTCCGACAGATACACTGAAGCTTTCTTT. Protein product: CASSSDRYTEAFF.

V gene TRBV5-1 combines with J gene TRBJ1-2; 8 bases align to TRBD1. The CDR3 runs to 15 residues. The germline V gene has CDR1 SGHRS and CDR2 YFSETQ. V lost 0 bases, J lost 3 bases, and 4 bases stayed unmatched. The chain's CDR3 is CASSLAAGGDYGYTF. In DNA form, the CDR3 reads TGCGCCAGCAGCTTGGCGGCAGGGGGCGACTATGGCTACACCTTC.